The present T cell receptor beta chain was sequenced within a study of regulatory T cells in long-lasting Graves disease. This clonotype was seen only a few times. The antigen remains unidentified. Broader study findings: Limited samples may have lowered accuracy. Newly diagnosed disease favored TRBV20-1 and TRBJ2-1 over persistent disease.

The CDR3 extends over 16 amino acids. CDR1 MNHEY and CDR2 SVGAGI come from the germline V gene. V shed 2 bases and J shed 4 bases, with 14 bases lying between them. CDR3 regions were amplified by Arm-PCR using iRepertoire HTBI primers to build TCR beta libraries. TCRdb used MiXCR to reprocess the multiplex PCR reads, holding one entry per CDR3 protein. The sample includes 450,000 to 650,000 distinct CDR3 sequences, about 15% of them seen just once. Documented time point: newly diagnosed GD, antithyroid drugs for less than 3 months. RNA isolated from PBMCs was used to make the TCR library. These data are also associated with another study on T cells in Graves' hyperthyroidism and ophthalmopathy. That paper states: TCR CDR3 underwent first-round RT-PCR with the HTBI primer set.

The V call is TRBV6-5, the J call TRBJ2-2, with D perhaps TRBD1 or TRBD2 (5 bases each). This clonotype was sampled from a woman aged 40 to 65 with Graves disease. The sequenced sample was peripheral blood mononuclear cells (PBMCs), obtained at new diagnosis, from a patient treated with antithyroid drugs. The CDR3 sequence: CASSYRGPTGTGELFF. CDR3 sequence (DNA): TGTGCCAGCAGTTACAGGGGACCTACCGGCACCGGGGAGCTGTTTTTT.